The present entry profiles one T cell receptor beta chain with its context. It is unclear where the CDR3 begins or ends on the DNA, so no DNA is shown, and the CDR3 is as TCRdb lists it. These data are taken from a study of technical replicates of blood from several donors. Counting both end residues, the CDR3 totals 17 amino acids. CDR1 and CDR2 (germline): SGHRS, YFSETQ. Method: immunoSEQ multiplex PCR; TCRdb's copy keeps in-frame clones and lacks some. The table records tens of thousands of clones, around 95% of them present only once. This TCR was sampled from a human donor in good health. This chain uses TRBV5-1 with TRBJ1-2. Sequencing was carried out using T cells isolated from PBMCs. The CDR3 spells CASSFGSGFGTLNGYTF.